This T cell receptor beta chain came from a study of blood T cells in healthy people across ages. Trimming took 0 bases from V and 2 from J, leaving 7 bases between them. CDR1 and CDR2 (germline): SGHRS, YFSETQ. CDR3 length: 14 residues. There were at least 6 micrograms of total RNA extracted from every sample. Sample-barcoded 5' priming and a J-beta primer mix drove a second PCR of roughly 7 to 11 cycles. The yield of each sample was at least 2.5 million CDR3-containing paired-end reads. MiXCR was run by TCRdb on the 5' RACE reads, yielding one entry per CDR3 protein. In the table there are 580,000 or so distinct CDR3 sequences, around half of which are singletons.

The genes are TRBV5-1 and TRBJ2-3; no clear D. The sequencing sample was made of blood. This clonotype was obtained from an elderly man in good health. CDR3 sequence: CASSLDPTTDTQYF. DNA of the CDR3: TGCGCCAGCAGCTTGGATCCCACCACAGATACGCAGTATTTT.